This paragraph covers one T cell receptor (beta chain) sequence. Germline lookup yields CDR1 SGHRS and CDR2 YFSETQ. The V segment lost 4 bases and the J segment 6 bases; nucleotides outside the gene matches: 13. CDR3 length: 16 residues. The source of the sample is a study of T cell responses to AZD1222 COVID-19 vaccine. The data were produced by immunoSEQ multiplex PCR, yet TCRdb's version contains in-frame clones alone and is incomplete. In the table there are about 50,000 clones, 70% to 80% of which are singletons. The clonotype originates from an adult who received the AZD1222 COVID-19 vaccine. The V call is TRBV5-1, the J call TRBJ2-1; 7 bases map to TRBD2. This material consisted of peripheral blood, taken 28 days after the second AZD1222 dose. The CDR3 region is CASSLDLGEGGNEQFF. The CDR3 DNA is TGCGCCAGCAGCCTAGATTTGGGGGAGGGCGGCAATGAGCAGTTCTTC.